The T cell receptor (beta chain) under discussion was sequenced for a study of OX40 agonist ivuxolimab in advanced cancers. Whole-study findings and limits: Dose levels from 0.1 to 3.0 mg/kg saw CD4+ and CD8+ blood T cells expand clonally by week 6.

CDR1 and CDR2 (germline): LNHDA, SQIVND (reference sequence). There are 12 residues in the CDR3. With 5 bases removed from V and 3 bases from J, the gap between germline ends came to 5 bases. The table came from immunoSEQ multiplex PCR; TCRdb's copy has only in-frame clones and leaves some out. The data show about 53,000 clones, 60% to 80% seen once. Concerning this clone: Its antigen remains unidentified.

Specimen: CD4+ or CD8+ T cells sorted from blood, collected in a trial of the OX40 agonist ivuxolimab. The chain is built from TRBV19 and TRBJ2-1; D not certain. This receptor was taken from an adult with an advanced solid tumor such as melanoma, head and neck, liver or kidney cancer. The CDR3 nucleotides read TGTGCCAGTAGTCACGTCTACAATGAGCAGTTCTTC. Residues: CASSHVYNEQFF.